A selection of T cell receptor beta chains follows, all from one sample in a study of cytomegalovirus exposure and HLA in healthy donors. Profiling relied on immunoSEQ multiplex PCR, and the TCRdb table lists in-frame clones only, not all of them. The sample holds under 250,000 clones, 70% to 90% seen once. The sample comprised PBMCs. These receptor sequences come from a woman in her late teens or twenties in good health and CMV-seronegative. Each CDR3 is given with its conserved first and last residue. The D gene is left open where the match is weak. Only some rows state a clone size, as once, few, many or a class for expanded clones.

v_gene	d_gene	abundance	j_gene	CDR3aa	CDR3nt
TRBV5-1	TRBD2	.	TRBJ2-1	CASSLISGGPPPYNEQFF	TGCGCCAGCAGCTTGATCTCGGGGGGTCCACCCCCCTACAATGAGCAGTTCTTC
TRBV11-3	TRBD2	.	TRBJ2-7	CASSLASGDYEQYF	TGTGCCAGCAGCTTGGCTAGCGGGGACTACGAGCAGTACTTC
TRBV6-5	.	.	TRBJ2-7	CASSRTSSAEQYF	TGTGCCAGCAGCCGGACCTCTAGTGCCGAGCAGTACTTC
TRBV18	.	.	TRBJ1-3	CASSSGHSSGNTIYF	TGTGCCAGCTCCTCGGGTCATAGCTCTGGAAACACCATATATTTT
TRBV7-6	TRBD1	.	TRBJ1-1	CASSSRGDRVVDMNTEAFF	TGTGCCAGCAGCTCCAGGGGGGACAGGGTAGTAGATATGAACACTGAAGCTTTCTTT
TRBV20-1	.	.	TRBJ2-1	CSASDKSKQFF	TGCAGTGCTAGTGATAAATCTAAACAGTTCTTC
TRBV7-9	TRBD1	.	TRBJ2-3	CASSLDRGRTDTQYF	TGTGCCAGCAGCTTAGACAGGGGACGCACAGATACGCAGTATTTT
TRBV4-1	.	.	TRBJ1-5	CASSRLGLRNQPQHF	TGCGCCAGCAGCCGACTTGGGCTTCGCAATCAGCCCCAGCATTTT
TRBV6-5	TRBD1	few	TRBJ1-1	CASSQGAATEAFF	TGTGCCAGCAGTCAGGGGGCCGCGACTGAAGCTTTCTTT
TRBV15	.	once	TRBJ1-3	CATSSTVRGHTIYF	TGTGCCACCAGCAGCACGGTCAGGGGCCACACCATATATTTT
TRBV5-4	TRBD2	once	TRBJ2-5	CASRGGGETQYF	TGTGCCAGCAGGGGCGGGGGGGAGACCCAGTACTTC
TRBV15	TRBD1	few	TRBJ1-5	CATSRDRENQPQHF	TGTGCCACCAGCAGGGACAGGGAAAATCAGCCCCAGCATTTT
TRBV11-1	TRBD2	.	TRBJ2-1	CASSLTGGLAVNEQFF	TGTGCCAGCAGCTTAACAGGAGGGCTAGCGGTGAATGAGCAGTTCTTC
TRBV7-3	.	.	TRBJ2-1	CASSPWASPNEQFF	TGTGCCAGCAGCCCTTGGGCTAGTCCCAATGAGCAGTTCTTC
TRBV9	.	.	TRBJ2-5	CASSVGGGGKTQYF	TGTGCCAGCAGCGTAGGAGGGGGAGGGAAGACCCAGTACTTC
TRBV5-1	.	.	TRBJ1-1	CASSLASGVGGTEAFF	TGCGCCAGCAGCTTGGCGTCAGGGGTTGGGGGCACTGAAGCTTTCTTT
TRBV6-6	TRBD1	.	TRBJ1-1	CASSPTGGEAFF	TGTGCCAGCAGTCCGACAGGGGGTGAAGCTTTCTTT
TRBV6-5	TRBD2	.	TRBJ2-2	CASRTSGGAAGELFF	TGTGCCAGCAGGACTAGCGGGGGGGCGGCCGGGGAGCTGTTTTTT
TRBV27	.	once	TRBJ2-1	CASSARGEQFF	TGTGCCAGCAGTGCCCGAGGGGAGCAGTTCTTC
TRBV9	.	.	TRBJ1-6	CASSVEAGLDSPLHF	TGTGCCAGCAGCGTAGAGGCAGGGCTGGATTCACCCCTCCACTTT
TRBV7-8	TRBD2	.	TRBJ2-7	CASSLGGSGEAGYEQYF	TGTGCCAGCAGCTTAGGGGGTAGCGGGGAAGCGGGCTACGAGCAGTACTTC
TRBV29-1	.	.	TRBJ1-1	CSVGEQGGSPEAFF	TGCAGCGTGGGTGAACAGGGAGGTAGCCCTGAAGCTTTCTTT
TRBV7-3	.	.	TRBJ1-1	CASSLTGADTEAFF	TGTGCCAGCAGCTTAACGGGAGCCGACACTGAAGCTTTCTTT
TRBV30	.	.	TRBJ2-7	CAQTRYLSSREQYF	TGTGCCCAGACAAGGTACCTCTCCTCTCGCGAGCAGTACTTC
TRBV27	.	.	TRBJ2-7	CASSLWVGSSYEQYF	TGTGCCAGCAGTTTATGGGTGGGGAGCTCCTACGAGCAGTACTTC
TRBV27	TRBD1	.	TRBJ2-7	CASSSPGQPYEQYF	TGTGCCAGCAGTTCTCCGGGACAGCCCTACGAGCAGTACTTC
TRBV18	TRBD2	.	TRBJ2-7	CASSPGSGPYEQYF	TGTGCCAGCTCACCGGGTAGCGGGCCCTACGAGCAGTACTTC
TRBV27	TRBD2	.	TRBJ2-7	CASSLSGGQSGEQYF	TGTGCCAGCAGTTTAAGCGGGGGGCAGTCGGGTGAGCAGTACTTC